In this sample, the clone carrying this T cell receptor (beta chain) turned up once. Its antigen remains unknown. The source of the sample is a study of type 1 regulatory T cells. In the study overall: This in vitro CD4 product, T-allo10, is enriched for Tr1 cells and alloantigen-specific. Study-level points and caveats: Compared with non-Tr1 cells, Tr1 cells showed a narrower TCR repertoire.

Trimming removed 8 bases from V and 7 bases from J; junction bases left unmatched: 17. The CDR3 has 16 amino acids. Germline V gene lookup returns CDR1 LNHDA and CDR2 SQIVND (reference sequence). TCRdb used MiXCR to reprocess the reads, holding one entry per CDR3 protein. The table records about 62,000 distinct CDR3 sequences, 55% to 65% of them present only once. Source material: cultured non-Tr1 T cells, either the whole culture or a sorted T cell fraction (not recorded which). The chain couples TRBV19 to TRBJ1-2; 9 bases align to TRBD1. This clonotype originated in a human donor in good health. CDR3 amino acids: CASGKIGQGRNRGYTF. The CDR3 DNA is TGTGCCAGTGGGAAGATAGGACAGGGGCGAAATCGTGGCTACACCTTC.